The clone carrying this TCR beta chain was recorded only once. Here immunoSEQ multiplex PCR was the method, and the copy in TCRdb shows in-frame clones only, minus some. The profile shows under 700,000 clones, approximately 78% of them singletons. The data were taken from a study of shared T cell receptors in the human thymus. The germline gives CDR1 SQVTM, CDR2 ANQGSEA. The ends lost 1 base at V and 4 bases at J; junction bases unmatched: 12. The CDR3 loop spans 16 amino acids. The same specimen was also included in a second study, on human thymus T cells. That work contributes: Serving as donors were healthy Finnish infants, each of whom was having open corrective surgery for congenital heart defects.

This chain links TRBV29-1 with TRBJ1-1; TRBD1 matches 7 bases. Sequencing was carried out using thymocytes. The sequence was collected from a boy under two years old with a congenital heart defect. The CDR3 spells CSVEVGQAVWSTEAFF. In DNA, the CDR3 is TGCAGCGTTGAAGTTGGACAGGCGGTGTGGAGCACTGAAGCTTTCTTT.